These 27 T cell receptor beta chains were sequenced from one sample in a study of cytomegalovirus exposure and HLA in healthy donors. PCR used 60 Vbeta primers and 13 Jbeta primers. Repertoires were generated with immunoSEQ multiplex PCR, while TCRdb's copy carries only in-frame clones and drops some. The sample yields about 92,000 clones, 80% to 90% seen once. The specimen sequenced was PBMCs. The receptors come from a woman younger than 35 in good health and CMV-seropositive.

The chain recombines TRBV29-1 with TRBJ2-3; perhaps TRBD2 as D (5 bases). Trimming took off 1 base at V and 0 bases at J, with 11 bases between the two ends. The CDR3 contains 15 residues. Germline V gives CDR1 SQVTM, CDR2 ANQGSEA. Written as DNA, the CDR3 is TGCAGCGTTGAAGGGGGAGCACCTAGCACAGATACGCAGTATTTT. Translation gives CSVEGGAPSTDTQYF.

The chain recombines TRBV27 with TRBJ2-7; a possible D gene is TRBD2 (5 bases). The V end was cut by 3 bases, the J end by 10 bases, with 16 bases between. The length of the CDR3 is 13 residues. Germline-derived CDR1 and CDR2 are MNHEY and SMNVEV (reference sequence). The CDR3 is CASSLASSSRQYF. In nucleotides, the CDR3 is TGTGCCAGCAGTTTGGCTAGCTCCTCGCGCCAGTACTTC.

V gene TRBV6-1 combines with J gene TRBJ2-5, with 12 bases that match TRBD1. The J call may not be correct, given that the DNA end is closer to TRBJ2-7. The CDR3 is 14 residues long. Germline lookup yields CDR1 MNHNS and CDR2 SASEGT. The CDR3 DNA sequence: TGTGCCAGCAGAACCCGGGACAGGGGGCTCGAGCAGTACTTC. Translation: CASRTRDRGLEQYF.

This chain uses TRBV25-1 with TRBJ2-7; no definite D call. The germline CDR1 and CDR2 sequences are MGHDK and SYGVNS. Trimming took off 1 base at V and 6 bases at J, with 13 bases between the two ends. The CDR3 is 14 amino acids. In DNA form, the CDR3 reads TGTGCCAGCAGTGAATTTGTGTCGGGTGGCGAGCAGTACTTC. Its translation is CASSEFVSGGEQYF.

The chain has TRBV5-1 and TRBJ1-2, with D perhaps matching TRBD1 (6 bases). V gave up 5 bases and J gave up 4 bases, with 18 bases separating them. This CDR3 region has 15 residues. CDR1 is SGHRS, CDR2 YFSETQ, per germline. The CDR3 spells CASRRTGQRSYGYTF. CDR3 in DNA: TGCGCCAGCAGACGCACAGGGCAGCGGAGCTATGGCTACACCTTC.

V gene TRBV28 combines with J gene TRBJ2-1; D may be TRBD2 (6 bases). With 3 bases removed from V and 2 bases from J, the gap between germline ends came to 8 bases. The germline V gene encodes CDR1 MDHEN and CDR2 SYDVKM. The CDR3 has 14 residues. The CDR3 nucleotides are TGTGCCAGCAGTTTCCGGGGGACCTACAATGAGCAGTTCTTC. It specifies CASSFRGTYNEQFF.

This sequence joins TRBV7-8 and TRBJ1-1; D uncertain. The V end lost 5 bases, the J end lost 7 bases, and 20 bases lay between the germline ends. This CDR3 is built from 15 residues. Germline CDR1 reads SGHVS; CDR2 reads FQNEAQ. The DNA of the CDR3 is TGTGCCAGCAGCCGACCGTTGGTTGGAGACGGTGAAGCTTTCTTT. Translating gives CASSRPLVGDGEAFF.

The chain combines TRBV6-5 with TRBJ2-5; D possibly corresponds to TRBD2 (7 bases). V lost 8 bases and J lost 2, with 15 bases in between. This CDR3 has 14 residues. Germline lookup yields CDR1 MNHEY and CDR2 SVGAGI. The CDR3 is CASGPGGQQETQYF. CDR3 bases: TGTGCCAGCGGTCCCGGGGGGCAACAAGAGACCCAGTACTTC.

This chain joins TRBV4-1 and TRBJ1-2, with D tentatively TRBD1 (5 bases). Germline loops: CDR1 MGHRA, CDR2 YSYEKL. Trimming removed 4 bases at V and 6 bases at J, with 12 bases between. The CDR3 totals 13 residues. The CDR3 here is CASSPPTRDGYTF. For the CDR3, the DNA is TGCGCCAGCAGCCCTCCTACCAGGGATGGCTACACCTTC.

The V call is TRBV5-4, the J call TRBJ2-1; D is perhaps TRBD2 (5 bases). The CDR3 runs to 15 residues. V gave up 0 bases and J gave up 0 bases, with 7 bases separating them. The germline CDR1 and CDR2 sequences are SGHNT and YYREEE (reference sequence). The CDR3 loop reads CASSLGGSSYNEQFF. The DNA for the CDR3 is TGTGCCAGCAGCTTGGGAGGGAGCTCCTACAATGAGCAGTTCTTC.

This sequence joins TRBV19 and TRBJ1-2; 10 bases are shared with TRBD1. V dropped 4 bases and J dropped 10; count of bases not matched to a gene: 6. The germline CDR1 and CDR2 sequences are LNHDA and SQIVND (reference sequence). CDR3 size: 13 residues. The chain's CDR3 is CASSSWGQGSYTF. CDR3 DNA: TGTGCCAGTAGTAGCTGGGGACAGGGGTCCTACACCTTC.

The chain employs TRBV5-1 and TRBJ1-2; D perhaps matches TRBD1 (5 bases). Germline V lookup: CDR1 SGHRS, CDR2 YFSETQ. V gave up 6 bases and J gave up 5 bases, with 14 bases separating them. The CDR3 spans 13 residues. CDR3 in DNA: TGCGCCAGCAACGGGGGAGAGGGTTATGGCTACACCTTC. This sequence encodes CASNGGEGYGYTF.

The genes are TRBV5-1 and TRBJ1-2, with TRBD1 matching over 7 bases. CDR1 and CDR2 from the germline V gene are SGHRS and YFSETQ. V dropped 2 bases and J dropped 6; count of bases not matched to a gene: 1. CDR3 length: 12 amino acids. In DNA, the CDR3 is TGCGCCAGCAGCTTACAGGGGAATGGCTACACCTTC. Encoded protein: CASSLQGNGYTF. The full variable domain, rest sourced from reference TRBV5-1 and TRBJ1-2, is KAGVTQTPRYLIKTRGQQVTLSCSPISGHRSVSWYQQTPGQGLQFLFEYFSETQRNKGNFPGRFSGRQFSNSRSEMNVSTLELGDSALYLCASSLQGNGYTFGSGTRLTVV.

This clone was detected once. The rearrangement links TRBV28 to TRBJ2-7; 8 nucleotides match TRBD1. This CDR3 has 15 amino acids. Trimming took 7 bases from V and 1 from J; bases not matched to a gene: 9. Per germline, CDR1 MDHEN and CDR2 SYDVKM. The CDR3 bases are TGTGCCAGCACCATCACAGGGGGTCCATCCTACGAGCAGTACTTC. Its translation: CASTITGGPSYEQYF.

The chain couples TRBV19 to TRBJ1-6, with 11 nucleotides matching TRBD1. Germline assignment: CDR1 LNHDA and CDR2 SQIVND (reference sequence). CDR3 length equals 17 residues. V shed 3 bases and J 1 base; nucleotides not matched to a gene: 2. The CDR3 region has the DNA TGTGCCAGTAGTATGGGACAGGGGGTATCCTATAATTCACCCCTCCACTTT. As protein: CASSMGQGVSYNSPLHF. Looking up the rest from reference TRBV19 and TRBJ1-6 gives the full variable domain: DGGITQSPKYLFRKEGQNVTLSCEQNLNHDAMYWYRQDPGQGLRLIYYSQIVNDFQKGDIAEGYSVSREKKESFPLTVTSAQKNPTAFYLCASSMGQGVSYNSPLHFGNGTRLTVT.

This clone was recorded once. CDR3 sequence reads: CASSLVATGSTGELFF. Written as DNA, the CDR3 is TGTGCCAGCAGCTTAGTCGCTACAGGGAGCACCGGGGAGCTGTTTTTT. This chain uses TRBV11-3 with TRBJ2-2; weak D call: TRBD1 (6 bases). Trimming took 1 base from V and 4 from J, leaving 13 bases between them. The CDR3 is made up of 16 amino acids. The germline CDR1 and CDR2 sequences are SGHNT and YENEEA. Based on the CDR3 plus reference TRBV11-3 and TRBJ2-2, the full variable domain is EAGVVQSPRYKIIEKKQPVAFWCNPISGHNTLYWYLQNLGQGPELLIRYENEEAVDDSQLPKDRFSAERLKGVDSTLKIQPAELGDSAVYLCASSLVATGSTGELFFGEGSRLTVL.

This clone has a handful of counts. This chain uses TRBV23-1 with TRBJ1-5; TRBD1 aligns across 9 bases. TRBV23-1 is noted as an ORF with a role that remains uncertain. The J segment lost 4 bases and the V segment lost 10 bases, leaving 11 bases of the junction unmatched. The CDR3 has 15 residues. This CDR3 reads CAILNRGQGNQPQHF. The CDR3 bases are TGCGCCATCCTAAACAGGGGGCAAGGAAATCAGCCCCAGCATTTT.

V gene TRBV4-1 combines with J gene TRBJ2-2, with 10 nucleotides matching TRBD1. The V gene's germline CDR1 is MGHRA and CDR2 YSYEKL. This CDR3 spans 16 amino acids. With 2 bases clipped from V and 7 bases from J, the junction kept 7 bases outside the gene matches. The CDR3, as DNA: TGCGCCAGCAGCCAATACCGACAGGGGGCTGGCGGGGAGCTGTTTTTT. This codes for CASSQYRQGAGGELFF.

The V gene is TRBV21-1, the J gene TRBJ1-5. TRBV21-1 is deemed a pseudogene. The CDR3 is 19 amino acids. Written as DNA, the CDR3 is TGTGCCAGCAGCACCCGAGAGCCGGAGGTTGGAACAGTGAAGCAGCCCCAGCATTTT. The encoded protein is CASSTREPEVGTVKQPQHF.

The chain joins TRBV6-5 to TRBJ2-7; no clear D gene. Germline V gene sequence: CDR1 MNHEY, CDR2 SVGAGI. Trimming removed 7 bases from V and 3 bases from J, with 13 bases in between. This CDR3 comprises 13 residues. The CDR3 bases are TGTGCCAGCACGTCACAGACCAACTACGAGCAGTACTTC. Its protein is CASTSQTNYEQYF.

CDR3 loop: CASSELDDGELFF. The CDR3 nucleotides read TGCGCCAGCAGTGAGTTAGATGACGGGGAGCTGTTTTTT. The chain combines TRBV10-1 with TRBJ2-2; D not certain. Trimming took 1 base from V and 7 from J, leaving 7 bases between them. Germline assignment: CDR1 WNHNN and CDR2 SYGVQD (reference sequence). The CDR3 is 13 amino acids.

This clone was seen just once. The chain has TRBV9 and TRBJ2-3; 9 nucleotides line up with TRBD1. Germline V gene lookup returns CDR1 SGDLS and CDR2 YYNGEE. The CDR3 runs 13 residues. After removal of 3 bases from V and 6 bases from J, the junction contained 2 bases not matched to a gene. CDR3 protein: CASSAGTGDTQYF. The CDR3 region has the DNA TGTGCCAGCAGCGCCGGGACAGGGGATACGCAGTATTTT.

V and J are TRBV4-2 and TRBJ1-2; TRBD1 aligns across 7 bases. The germline gives CDR1 LGHNA, CDR2 YNFKEQ. The CDR3 is made up of 14 amino acids. Trimming removed 1 base from V and 6 bases from J; junction bases left unmatched: 5. This CDR3 reads CASSQGQGVHGYTF. In nucleotides, the CDR3 is TGTGCCAGCAGCCAAGGGCAGGGGGTACATGGCTACACCTTC.

V gene TRBV6-1 combines with J gene TRBJ1-1; tentative D call: TRBD1 (5 bases). Germline loops: CDR1 MNHNS, CDR2 SASEGT. With 0 bases removed from V and 1 base from J, the gap between germline ends came to 6 bases. CDR3 length: 14 residues. CDR3 sequence (DNA): TGTGCCAGCAGTGAAGCCAGGGAGAACACTGAAGCTTTCTTT. It specifies CASSEARENTEAFF.

This clone was observed once. V and J are TRBV5-1 and TRBJ1-1; D is possibly TRBD1 (6 bases). The germline V gene encodes CDR1 SGHRS and CDR2 YFSETQ. The CDR3 sequence is 15 residues long. Trimming took off 3 bases at V and 1 base at J, with 13 bases between the two ends. CDR3 residues: CASSSGGARNTEAFF. Here the CDR3 DNA reads TGCGCCAGCAGCTCCGGGGGGGCCCGGAACACTGAAGCTTTCTTT.

V and J are TRBV7-2 and TRBJ1-5, with no clear D. Germline V gene sequence: CDR1 SGHTA, CDR2 FQGNSA. The CDR3 has 12 amino acids. Trimming took off 3 bases at V and 4 bases at J, with 4 bases between the two ends. The CDR3 sequence is CASSFPNQPQHF. The CDR3 region has the DNA TGTGCCAGCAGCTTCCCGAATCAGCCCCAGCATTTT.

CDR3 amino acids: CAIAAGESYEQYF. The CDR3 nucleotides are TGTGCCATCGCCGCGGGAGAGTCCTACGAGCAGTACTTC. The chain joins TRBV10-3 to TRBJ2-7, with 7 nucleotides matching TRBD2. The CDR3 consists of 13 residues. The junction had 5 bases not matched to a gene; V was cut back by 8 bases and J by 1 base. Germline V gene data show CDR1 as ENHRY and CDR2 as SYGVKD.